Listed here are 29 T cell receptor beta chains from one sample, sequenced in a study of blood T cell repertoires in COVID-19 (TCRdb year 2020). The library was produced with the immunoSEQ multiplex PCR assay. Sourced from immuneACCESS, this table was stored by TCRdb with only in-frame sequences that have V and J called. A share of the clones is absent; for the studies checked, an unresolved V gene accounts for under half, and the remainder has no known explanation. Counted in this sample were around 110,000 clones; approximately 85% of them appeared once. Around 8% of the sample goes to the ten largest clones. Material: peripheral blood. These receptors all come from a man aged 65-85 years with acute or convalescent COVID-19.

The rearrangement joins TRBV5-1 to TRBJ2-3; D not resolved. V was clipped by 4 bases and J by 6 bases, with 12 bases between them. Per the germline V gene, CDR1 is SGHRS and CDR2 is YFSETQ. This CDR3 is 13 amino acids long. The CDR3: CASSQSFRDTQYF. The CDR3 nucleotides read TGCGCCAGCAGCCAATCCTTCAGGGATACGCAGTATTTT.

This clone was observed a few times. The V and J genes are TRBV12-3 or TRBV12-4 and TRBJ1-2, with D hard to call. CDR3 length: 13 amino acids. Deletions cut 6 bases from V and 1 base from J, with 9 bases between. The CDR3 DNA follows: TGTGCCAGCAGCCAGACACTTAACTATGGCTACACCTTC. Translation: CASSQTLNYGYTF.

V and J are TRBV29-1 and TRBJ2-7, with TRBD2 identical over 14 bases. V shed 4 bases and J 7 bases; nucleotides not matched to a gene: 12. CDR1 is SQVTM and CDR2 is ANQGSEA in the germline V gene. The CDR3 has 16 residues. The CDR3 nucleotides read TGCAGCGTTGGGGCCGGATTTGGACTAGCGGGAGGTGAGCAGTACTTC. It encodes CSVGAGFGLAGGEQYF.

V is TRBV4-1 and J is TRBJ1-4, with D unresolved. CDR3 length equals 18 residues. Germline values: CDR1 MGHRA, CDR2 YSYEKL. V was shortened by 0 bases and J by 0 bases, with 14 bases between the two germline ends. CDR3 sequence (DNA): TGCGCCAGCAGCCAAGAAAGTTTGAGAGTGACAACTAATGAAAAACTGTTTTTT. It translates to CASSQESLRVTTNEKLFF.

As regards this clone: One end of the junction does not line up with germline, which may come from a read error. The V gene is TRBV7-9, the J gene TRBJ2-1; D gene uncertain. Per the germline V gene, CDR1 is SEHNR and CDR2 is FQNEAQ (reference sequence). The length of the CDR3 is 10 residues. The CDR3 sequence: CASSFNEQFF. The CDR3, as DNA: TGTGCCAGTTCCTTCAATGAGCAGTTCTTC.

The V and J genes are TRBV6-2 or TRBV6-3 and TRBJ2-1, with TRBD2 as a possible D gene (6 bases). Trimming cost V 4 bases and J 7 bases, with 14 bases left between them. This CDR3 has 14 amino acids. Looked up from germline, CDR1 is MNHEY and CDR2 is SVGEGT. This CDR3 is CASSSQRVRNEQFF. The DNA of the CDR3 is TGTGCCAGCAGTTCCCAGCGGGTACGAAATGAGCAGTTCTTC.

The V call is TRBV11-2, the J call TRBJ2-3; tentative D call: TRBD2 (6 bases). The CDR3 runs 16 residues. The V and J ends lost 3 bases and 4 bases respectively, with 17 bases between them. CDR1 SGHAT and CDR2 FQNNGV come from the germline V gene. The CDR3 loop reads CASSLWFGEAADTQYF. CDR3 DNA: TGTGCCAGCAGCTTGTGGTTTGGGGAGGCCGCAGATACGCAGTATTTT. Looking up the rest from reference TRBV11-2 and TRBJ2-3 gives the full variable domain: EAGVAQSPRYKIIEKRQSVAFWCNPISGHATLYWYQQILGQGPKLLIQFQNNGVVDDSQLPKDRFSAERLKGVDSTLKIQPAKLEDSAVYLCASSLWFGEAADTQYFGPGTRLTVL.

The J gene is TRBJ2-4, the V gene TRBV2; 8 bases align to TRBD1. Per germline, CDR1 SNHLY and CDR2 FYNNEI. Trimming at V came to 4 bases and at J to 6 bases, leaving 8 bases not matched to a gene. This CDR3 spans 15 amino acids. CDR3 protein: CASSARQGWGNIQYF. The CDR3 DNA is TGTGCCAGCAGTGCCCGACAGGGGTGGGGAAACATTCAGTACTTC.

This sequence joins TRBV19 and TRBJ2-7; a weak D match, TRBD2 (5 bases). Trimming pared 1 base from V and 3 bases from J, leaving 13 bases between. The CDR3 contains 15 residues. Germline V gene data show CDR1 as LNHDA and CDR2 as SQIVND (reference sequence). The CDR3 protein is CASSIGSFGDYEQYF. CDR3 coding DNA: TGTGCCAGTAGTATAGGGAGTTTCGGGGACTACGAGCAGTACTTC.

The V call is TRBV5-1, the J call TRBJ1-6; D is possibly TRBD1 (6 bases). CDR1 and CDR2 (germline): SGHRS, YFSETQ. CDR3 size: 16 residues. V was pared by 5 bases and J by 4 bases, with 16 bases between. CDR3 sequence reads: CASSIEGGGYNSPLHF. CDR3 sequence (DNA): TGCGCCAGCAGTATCGAGGGAGGGGGTTATAATTCACCCCTCCACTTT.

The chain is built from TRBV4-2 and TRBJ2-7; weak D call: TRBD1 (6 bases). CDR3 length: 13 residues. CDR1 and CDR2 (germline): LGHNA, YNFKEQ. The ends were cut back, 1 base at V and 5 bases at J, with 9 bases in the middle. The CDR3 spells CASSQVTGDEQYF. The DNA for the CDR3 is TGTGCCAGCAGCCAAGTGACAGGCGACGAGCAGTACTTC.

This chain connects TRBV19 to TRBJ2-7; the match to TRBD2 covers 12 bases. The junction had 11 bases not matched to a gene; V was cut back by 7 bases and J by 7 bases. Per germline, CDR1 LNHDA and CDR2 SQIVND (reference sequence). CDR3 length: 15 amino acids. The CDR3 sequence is CASKALAGGPGEQYF. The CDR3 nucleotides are TGTGCCAGTAAGGCCCTAGCGGGAGGGCCTGGTGAGCAGTACTTC.

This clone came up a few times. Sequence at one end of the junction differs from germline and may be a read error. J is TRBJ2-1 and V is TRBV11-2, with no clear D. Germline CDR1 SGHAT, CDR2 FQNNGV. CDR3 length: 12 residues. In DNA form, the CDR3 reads TGTGCCAGCACCTTAGACTCCAGTGAGCAGTTCTTC. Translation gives CASTLDSSEQFF.

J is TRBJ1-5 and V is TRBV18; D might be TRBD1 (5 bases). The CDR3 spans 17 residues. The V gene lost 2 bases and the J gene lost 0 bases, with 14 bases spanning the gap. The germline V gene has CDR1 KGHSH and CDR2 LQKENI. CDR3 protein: CASSPYPPGGSNQPQHF. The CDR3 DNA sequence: TGTGCCAGCTCACCATACCCCCCGGGGGGTAGCAATCAGCCCCAGCATTTT. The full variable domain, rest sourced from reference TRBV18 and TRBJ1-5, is NAGVMQNPRHLVRRRGQEARLRCSPMKGHSHVYWYRQLPEEGLKFMVYLQKENIIDESGMPKERFSAEFPKEGPSILRIQQVVRGDSAAYFCASSPYPPGGSNQPQHFGDGTRLSIL.

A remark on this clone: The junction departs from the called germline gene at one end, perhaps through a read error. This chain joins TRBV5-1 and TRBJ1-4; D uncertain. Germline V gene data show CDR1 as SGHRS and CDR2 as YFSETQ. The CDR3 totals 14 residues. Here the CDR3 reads CASSLSGDNEKLFF. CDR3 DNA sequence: TGCGCCAGCAGCTTATCCGGGGATAATGAGAAACTGTTTTTT.

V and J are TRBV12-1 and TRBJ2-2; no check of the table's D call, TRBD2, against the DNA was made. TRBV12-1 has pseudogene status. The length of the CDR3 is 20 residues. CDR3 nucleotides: TGTGCCAGCAGCCACCTCGCAGTGGCTAGCGGGGGGAGGGGAACCGGGGAGCTGTTTTTT. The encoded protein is CASSHLAVASGGRGTGELFF.

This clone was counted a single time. CDR3 residues: CASSPQKQGRHAGANVLTF. CDR3 nucleotides: TGTGCCAGCTCACCACAAAAGCAGGGAAGACATGCTGGGGCCAACGTCCTGACTTTC. The chain couples TRBV18 to TRBJ2-6, with D possibly being TRBD1 (5 bases). CDR1 and CDR2 (germline): KGHSH, LQKENI. The CDR3 sequence is 19 residues long. Trimming took 1 base from V and 2 from J, leaving 18 bases between them.

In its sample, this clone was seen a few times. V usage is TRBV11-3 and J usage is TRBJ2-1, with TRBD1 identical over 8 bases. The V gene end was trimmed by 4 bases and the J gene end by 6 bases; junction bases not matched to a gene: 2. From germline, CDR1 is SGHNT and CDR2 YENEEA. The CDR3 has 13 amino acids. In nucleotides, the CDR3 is TGTGCCAGCAGCTCCGGGACAGGCAATGAGCAGTTCTTC. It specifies CASSSGTGNEQFF.

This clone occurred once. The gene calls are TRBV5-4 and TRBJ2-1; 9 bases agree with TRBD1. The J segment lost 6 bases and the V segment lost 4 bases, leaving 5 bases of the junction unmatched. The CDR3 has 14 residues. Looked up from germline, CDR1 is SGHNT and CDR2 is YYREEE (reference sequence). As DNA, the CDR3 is TGTGCCAGCAGCATTTTACAGGGGGCCAATGAGCAGTTCTTC. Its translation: CASSILQGANEQFF.

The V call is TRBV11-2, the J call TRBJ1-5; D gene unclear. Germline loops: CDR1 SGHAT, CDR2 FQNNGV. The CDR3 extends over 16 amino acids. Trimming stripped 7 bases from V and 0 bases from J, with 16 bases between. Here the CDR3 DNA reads TGTGCCAGCACGTTAACAACAACAGTTAGCAATCAGCCCCAGCATTTT. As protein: CASTLTTTVSNQPQHF.

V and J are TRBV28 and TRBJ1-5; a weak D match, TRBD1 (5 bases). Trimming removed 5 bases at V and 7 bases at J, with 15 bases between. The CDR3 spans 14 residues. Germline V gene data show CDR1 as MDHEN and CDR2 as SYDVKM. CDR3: CASSGVGEGQPQHF. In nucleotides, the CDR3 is TGTGCCAGCAGTGGGGTAGGGGAGGGGCAGCCCCAGCATTTT.

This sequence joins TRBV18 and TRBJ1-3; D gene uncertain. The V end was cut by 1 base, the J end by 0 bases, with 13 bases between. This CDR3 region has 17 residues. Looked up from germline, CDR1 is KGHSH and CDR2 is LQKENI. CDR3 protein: CASSPQNLFGSGNTIYF. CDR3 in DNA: TGTGCCAGCTCACCACAAAACCTTTTCGGCTCTGGAAACACCATATATTTT.

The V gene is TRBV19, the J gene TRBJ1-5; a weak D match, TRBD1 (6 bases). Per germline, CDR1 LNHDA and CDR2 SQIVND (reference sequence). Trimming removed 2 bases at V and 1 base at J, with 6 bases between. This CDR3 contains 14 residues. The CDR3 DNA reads TGTGCCAGTAGTATACAGGGGAGCAATCAGCCCCAGCATTTT. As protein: CASSIQGSNQPQHF.

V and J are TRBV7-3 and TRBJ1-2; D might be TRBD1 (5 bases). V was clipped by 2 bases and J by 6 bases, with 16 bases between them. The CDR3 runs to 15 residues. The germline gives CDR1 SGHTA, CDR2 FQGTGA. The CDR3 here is CASSLGGEGGDGYTF. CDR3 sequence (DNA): TGTGCCAGCAGCTTAGGAGGGGAAGGAGGCGATGGCTACACCTTC.

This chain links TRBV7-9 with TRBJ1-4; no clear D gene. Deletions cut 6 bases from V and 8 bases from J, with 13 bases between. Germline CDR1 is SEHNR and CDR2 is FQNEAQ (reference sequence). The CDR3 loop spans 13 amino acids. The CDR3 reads CASSFDMMEKLFF. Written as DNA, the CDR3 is TGTGCCAGCAGTTTCGACATGATGGAAAAACTGTTTTTT.

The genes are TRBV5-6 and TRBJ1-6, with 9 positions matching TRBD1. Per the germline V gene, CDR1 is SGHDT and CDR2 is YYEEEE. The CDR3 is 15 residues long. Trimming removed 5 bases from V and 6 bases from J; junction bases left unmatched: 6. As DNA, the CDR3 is TGTGCCAGCAGGGAGGGACAGGGCTTTAATTCACCCCTCCACTTT. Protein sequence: CASREGQGFNSPLHF. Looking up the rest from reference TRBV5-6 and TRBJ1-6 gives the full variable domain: DAGVTQSPTHLIKTRGQQVTLRCSPKSGHDTVSWYQQALGQGPQFIFQYYEEEERQRGNFPDRFSGHQFPNYSSELNVNALLLGDSALYLCASREGQGFNSPLHFGNGTRLTVT.

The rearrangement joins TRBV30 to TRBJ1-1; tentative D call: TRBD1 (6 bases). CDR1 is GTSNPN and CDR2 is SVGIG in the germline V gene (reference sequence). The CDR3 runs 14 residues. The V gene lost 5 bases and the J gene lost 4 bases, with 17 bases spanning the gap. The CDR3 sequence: CAWDLQGVLTEAFF. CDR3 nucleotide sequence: TGTGCCTGGGACCTACAGGGCGTCCTCACTGAAGCTTTCTTT.

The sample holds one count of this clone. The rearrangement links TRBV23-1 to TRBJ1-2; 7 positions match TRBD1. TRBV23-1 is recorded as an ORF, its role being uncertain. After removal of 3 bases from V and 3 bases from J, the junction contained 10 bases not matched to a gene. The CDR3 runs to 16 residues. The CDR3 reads CASSQPETGRDYGYTF. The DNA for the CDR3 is TGCGCCAGCAGTCAGCCGGAGACAGGGCGGGACTATGGCTACACCTTC.

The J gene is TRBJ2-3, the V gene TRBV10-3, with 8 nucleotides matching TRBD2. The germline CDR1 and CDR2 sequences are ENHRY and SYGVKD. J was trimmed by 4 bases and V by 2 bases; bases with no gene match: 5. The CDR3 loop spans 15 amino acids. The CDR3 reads CAISEREGDADTQYF. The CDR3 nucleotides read TGTGCCATCAGTGAGCGGGAGGGAGATGCAGATACGCAGTATTTT.